This TCR beta chain derives from a study of T cells in Graves' hyperthyroidism and ophthalmopathy. For the study at large: Before any treatment, at initial diagnosis, peripheral blood was collected.

This clonotype was seen many times. RNA transcripts yielded amplified TCR beta CDR3 regions. Carried out on the TCR CDR3, a first-round RT-PCR used the HTBI primer set. TCRdb re-called the multiplex PCR reads through MiXCR, storing one row per CDR3 protein. This table has a few hundred thousand distinct CDR3 sequences, approximately 14% appearing once. Germline CDR1 SEHNR, CDR2 FQNEAQ (reference sequence). V trimming: 1 base; J trimming: 1 base; junction bases outside the gene matches: 7. The CDR3 consists of 18 residues. Patients with uncontrolled infections, other autoimmune diseases, pregnancy or lactation were excluded. Clinical symptoms, serum thyroxine and TRAb, thyroid ultrasound and orbital computed tomography were used for the diagnoses. 10 ml of fresh peripheral blood supplied the PBMCs.

This clonotype was obtained from a woman in her 40s with Graves' ophthalmopathy. Sequencing was performed on blood. The chain combines TRBV7-9 with TRBJ1-1, with TRBD1 matching 12 bases. The CDR3 region has the DNA TGTGCCAGCAGCTTAGTACCGGGACAGGGGGCTTGGAACACTGAAGCTTTCTTT. This gives the protein CASSLVPGQGAWNTEAFF.